The 6 T cell receptor beta chains given below trace back to one sample, sequenced in a study of Ad26.COV2.S vaccination and SARS-CoV-2 variants. Here immunoSEQ multiplex PCR was the method, and the copy in TCRdb shows in-frame clones only, minus some. This table has around 94,000 clones, around 80% appearing once. Sequenced material: peripheral blood, taken after recovery from COVID-19. The receptor source for this set is a human donor who had recovered from COVID-19.

The chain is built from TRBV6-2 or TRBV6-3 and TRBJ2-1; TRBD1 might be the D (6 bases). This CDR3 has 14 residues. V lost 0 bases to trimming and J lost 3 bases, with 6 bases between them. Germline V lookup: CDR1 MNHEY, CDR2 SVGEGT. This CDR3 is CASSYSDSYNEQFF. The CDR3 coding sequence is TGTGCCAGCAGTTACTCGGACAGCTACAATGAGCAGTTCTTC.

The CDR3 is CASSQGTGDRGGIDQPQHF. DNA for the CDR3: TGTGCCAGCTCACAGGGAACTGGGGACAGGGGAGGGATCGATCAGCCCCAGCATTTT. This chain links TRBV18 with TRBJ1-5; 10 nucleotides match TRBD1. The V segment lost 4 bases and the J segment 5 bases; nucleotides outside the gene matches: 17. The CDR3 runs 19 residues. CDR1 and CDR2 from the germline V gene are KGHSH and LQKENI. Complete variable domain (other parts from reference TRBV18 and TRBJ1-5): NAGVMQNPRHLVRRRGQEARLRCSPMKGHSHVYWYRQLPEEGLKFMVYLQKENIIDESGMPKERFSAEFPKEGPSILRIQQVVRGDSAAYFCASSQGTGDRGGIDQPQHFGDGTRLSIL.

The chain combines TRBV11-2 with TRBJ2-6, with TRBD1 identical over 8 bases. The CDR3 runs 17 residues. Unmatched junction bases numbered 7, after V lost 2 bases and J lost 4 bases. Germline assignment: CDR1 SGHAT and CDR2 FQNNGV. The CDR3 here is CASSLYGTGSGANVLTF. The CDR3 coding sequence is TGTGCCAGCAGCTTATATGGGACAGGATCCGGGGCCAACGTCCTGACTTTC.

This chain uses TRBV2 with TRBJ1-4, with D unclear. This CDR3 is built from 13 residues. Germline loops: CDR1 SNHLY, CDR2 FYNNEI. Deletions cut 7 bases from V and 5 bases from J, with 11 bases between. Here the CDR3 reads CASNEGLNEKLFF. The CDR3, as DNA: TGTGCCAGCAACGAAGGGTTGAATGAAAAACTGTTTTTT.

V and J are TRBV12-3 or TRBV12-4 and TRBJ2-2; 10 bases are shared with TRBD2. This CDR3 region has 13 residues. Trimming cost V 6 bases and J 6 bases; bases outside gene matches: 1. CDR3 DNA: TGTGCCAGCAGGGGGACTAGCGCCGGGGAGCTGTTTTTT. The encoded protein is CASRGTSAGELFF.

The chain links TRBV7-3 to TRBJ2-3; D perhaps matches TRBD1 (6 bases). V shed 4 bases and J shed 5 bases, with 10 bases lying between them. Germline CDR1 and CDR2: SGHTA and FQGTGA. The CDR3 runs 13 residues. The CDR3 sequence: CASSSHREDTQYF. The CDR3 region has the DNA TGTGCCAGCAGCTCCCACAGGGAAGATACGCAGTATTTT.